These T cell receptor beta chains were read from a single sample in a study of cytomegalovirus exposure and HLA in healthy donors. TCRdb keeps only in-frame clones here, not all; method: immunoSEQ multiplex PCR. The table shows about 220,000 clones, with around 80% occurring only once. What was sequenced was PBMCs. These receptors all stem from a man aged 40-50 years in good health and CMV-seropositive. CDR3s include the opening cysteine and the closing phenylalanine or tryptophan. A D gene is named only where the DNA matches it firmly. Not every row has a clone size; where given, it reads once, few, many or a size class.

TRBV2	NA	TRBJ1-1	NA	TGTGCCAGCAAATCAGGTCCCACTGAAGCTTTCTTT	CASKSGPTEAFF
TRBV7-8	NA	TRBJ2-7	NA	TGTGCCAGCAGCTTAGGGTTAACAGGGCCCTCTGCCGAGCAGTACTTC	CASSLGLTGPSAEQYF
TRBV10-3	TRBD2	TRBJ2-1	NA	TGTGCCATCAGTGAACTGGGACTAGCGGACAATGAGCAGTTCTTC	CAISELGLADNEQFF
TRBV9	TRBD1	TRBJ1-4	NA	TGTGCCAGCAGCGCCCGGACAGGCAATGAAAAACTGTTTTTT	CASSARTGNEKLFF
TRBV6-5	NA	TRBJ1-4	few	TGTGCCAGCAGACCTCAGGGGCCAACTAATGAAAAACTGTTTTTT	CASRPQGPTNEKLFF
TRBV11-2	TRBD2	TRBJ2-1	NA	TGTGCCAGCAGCTCGGGACTAGCGGGAGTGCAGTTCTTC	CASSSGLAGVQFF
TRBV30	TRBD2	TRBJ2-1	few	TGTGCCTGGAGTGTATCGATGACTAGCGGTGAGCAGTTCTTC	CAWSVSMTSGEQFF
TRBV11-2	NA	TRBJ1-2	NA	TGTGCCAGCAGTTCATTACAGGATCTTTATGGCTACACCTTC	CASSSLQDLYGYTF
TRBV12-5	NA	TRBJ1-1	NA	TGTGCTAGTGGTTTGGGGGACATAGGGAACACTGAAGCTTTCTTT	CASGLGDIGNTEAFF
TRBV6-1	TRBD1	TRBJ1-1	once	TGTGCCAGCAGTGCCCTCCAGGGGGCCAGGACTGAAGCTTTCTTT	CASSALQGARTEAFF
TRBV7-3	TRBD2	TRBJ2-3	NA	TGTGCCAGCAGCTTAGGGACTAGCGGCGCAGATACGCAGTATTTT	CASSLGTSGADTQYF
TRBV29-1	TRBD2	TRBJ2-1	NA	TGCAGCGTTGTGTCTAGCGGGAGGTTGGATGAGCAGTTCTTC	CSVVSSGRLDEQFF
TRBV7-8	NA	TRBJ2-7	NA	TGTGCCAGCAGCTTAGGGGACGGGAGCTCCTACGAGCAGTACTTC	CASSLGDGSSYEQYF
TRBV5-1	NA	TRBJ2-3	NA	TGCGCCAGCAGCTTGGGAACACAACAGGATTCGGATACGCAGTATTTT	CASSLGTQQDSDTQYF
TRBV5-5	NA	TRBJ2-1	NA	TGTGCCAGCAGCTTGGCTAGCTTCTCACGCAATGAGCAGTTCTTC	CASSLASFSRNEQFF
TRBV4-1	NA	TRBJ1-2	NA	TGCGCCAGCAGCCAAGTTAGGGAGACTTATGGCTACACCTTC	CASSQVRETYGYTF
TRBV5-1	TRBD2	TRBJ2-1	NA	TGCGCCAGCAGCCTAACTAGCGGGAGTGACAATGAGCAGTTCTTC	CASSLTSGSDNEQFF
TRBV30	NA	TRBJ2-7	NA	TGTGCCTGGAGTGTACCCGGGTCGTACGAGCAGTACTTC	CAWSVPGSYEQYF
TRBV4-1	TRBD1	TRBJ1-3	NA	TGCGCCAGCAGCCAAGGGCCTCAGGGGGCGGGAGGAAACACCATATATTTT	CASSQGPQGAGGNTIYF
TRBV30	TRBD2	TRBJ2-5	NA	TGTGCCTTCGGGGGGGGGTCAGAGACCCAGTACTTC	CAFGGGSETQYF
TRBV9	NA	TRBJ2-1	NA	TGTGCCAGCAGCGTAACGATAGCGGAAGACTACAATGAGCAGTTCTTC	CASSVTIAEDYNEQFF
TRBV5-1	TRBD2	TRBJ2-2	few	TGCGCCAGCAGCTTGGGACGGGGGGTAAACACCGGGGAGCTGTTTTTT	CASSLGRGVNTGELFF
TRBV29-1	TRBD2	TRBJ2-7	NA	TGCAGCGTGATGACTAGCGGGAGAACCGAGCAGTACTTC	CSVMTSGRTEQYF
TRBV19	NA	TRBJ2-1	NA	TGTGCCACCACCGGGGGACAGATTTTCAATGAGCAGTTCTTC	CATTGGQIFNEQFF
TRBV2	TRBD1	TRBJ2-5	NA	TGTGCCAGCAGTCGGGACAGGGGGCGATTCGGAGAGACCCAGTACTTC	CASSRDRGRFGETQYF
TRBV7-6	NA	TRBJ2-1	few	TGTGCCAGCAGCTTAGAACAGGATCTCTACAATGAGCAGTTCTTC	CASSLEQDLYNEQFF
TRBV7-9	NA	TRBJ1-1	NA	TGTGCCAGCAGTCTAGAGAGGGAAGCTTTCTTT	CASSLEREAFF
TRBV7-8	NA	TRBJ1-2	NA	TGTGCCAGCAGCTTAGGACCTATCGGGGGCTACACCTTC	CASSLGPIGGYTF
TRBV6-5	TRBD1	TRBJ1-1	NA	TGTGCCAGCAGTTACCGGACAGGGACAAGGACTGAAGCTTTCTTT	CASSYRTGTRTEAFF
TRBV19	TRBD2	TRBJ2-3	NA	TGTGCCAGTAGAAGGACTAGCAGACGCACAGATACGCAGTATTTT	CASRRTSRRTDTQYF
TRBV30	NA	TRBJ1-2	NA	TGTGCCTGGAGCTCGACAGGATCCATCTATGGCTACACCTTC	CAWSSTGSIYGYTF
TRBV29-1	TRBD2	TRBJ2-1	NA	TGCAGCGTCCATAGCGGGAGGGCCGAGTATAATGAGCAGTTCTTC	CSVHSGRAEYNEQFF
TRBV2	TRBD1	TRBJ2-5	NA	TGTGCCAGCACCGGGGACAGTCAAGAGACCCAGTACTTC	CASTGDSQETQYF
TRBV11-2	NA	TRBJ2-1	NA	TGTGCCAGCAGCTTAGGGAGGCTTGAGCAGTTCTTC	CASSLGRLEQFF
TRBV11-3	TRBD1	TRBJ1-1	NA	TGTGCCAGCAGCTTAGGGCAGGGGGCAACTGAAGCTTTCTTT	CASSLGQGATEAFF
TRBV5-4	TRBD2	TRBJ2-5	NA	TGTGCCAGCAGCTTGACTAGCGGGAGTATAGAGACCCAGTACTTC	CASSLTSGSIETQYF
TRBV5-1	NA	TRBJ2-5	NA	TGCGCCAGCAGCTTGGCGGGATTCAAAGAGACCCAGTACTTC	CASSLAGFKETQYF
TRBV4-2	TRBD1	TRBJ2-7	NA	TGTGCCAGCAGCCAGGCGGGGACAGGGTCTTTTGCTTCCGTCTACGAGCAGTACTTC	CASSQAGTGSFASVYEQYF
TRBV4-1	NA	TRBJ2-1	NA	TGCGCCAGCAGCCAAGATCTGGCAGTCGTCGGGTCCTACAATGAGCAGTTCTTC	CASSQDLAVVGSYNEQFF
TRBV29-1	NA	TRBJ1-3	NA	TGCAGCGCCGCCGGGACAACCTCTGGAAACACCATATATTTT	CSAAGTTSGNTIYF
TRBV7-8	TRBD2	TRBJ2-7	NA	TGTGCCAGCAGCTTAGTTCTAGCGGTCTACGAGCAGTACTTC	CASSLVLAVYEQYF
TRBV9	TRBD1	TRBJ2-2	NA	TGTGCCAGCAGCGGGACAGGGGGCCCCACCGGGGAGCTGTTTTTT	CASSGTGGPTGELFF
TRBV5-1	TRBD1	TRBJ2-4	NA	TGCGCCAGCAGCTTGGCCTCCGGGACAGGAAAAAACATTCAGTACTTC	CASSLASGTGKNIQYF
TRBV29-1	NA	TRBJ1-1	NA	TGCAGCGTAGGGGGGGCTGAAGCTTTCTTT	CSVGGAEAFF
TRBV7-9	TRBD1	TRBJ1-2	few	TGTGCCAGCAGCTTAGAGACAGGGGATGGCTACACCTTC	CASSLETGDGYTF
TRBV5-1	NA	TRBJ2-5	NA	TGCGCCAGCAGCTCTGGACAACAAGAGACCCAGTACTTC	CASSSGQQETQYF
TRBV7-9	TRBD1	TRBJ1-5	NA	TGTGCCAGCAGCCGGACAGGGGTGAATCAGCCCCAGCATTTT	CASSRTGVNQPQHF
TRBV7-7	NA	TRBJ2-3	NA	TGTGCCAGCAGCTTTTCCAGTAGCACAGATACGCAGTATTTT	CASSFSSSTDTQYF
TRBV5-1	NA	TRBJ1-1	NA	TGCGCCAGCAGCTGGGGTGGACAATCGAACACTGAAGCTTTCTTT	CASSWGGQSNTEAFF
TRBV25-1	NA	TRBJ2-2	NA	TGTGCCAGCACCCTGACAGCTCGGACCGGCACCGGGGAGCTGTTTTTT	CASTLTARTGTGELFF
TRBV19	NA	TRBJ2-1	NA	TGTGCCAGTAGTATCTTCGGATGGGAGGCAAGCTCCTACAATGAGCAGTTCTTC	CASSIFGWEASSYNEQFF